This is a list of T cell receptor beta chains from one sample in a study of T cells in Graves' hyperthyroidism and ophthalmopathy. Each CDR3 protein gets one entry after TCRdb re-called the multiplex PCR reads with MiXCR. The repertoire consists of some 530,000 distinct CDR3 sequences, with around a fifth occurring once and the leading ten covering approximately 49%. The specimen was blood. The receptors were gathered from a woman in her sixties or seventies with Graves' ophthalmopathy. CDR3s include the opening cysteine and the closing phenylalanine or tryptophan. The order of the fields is clone size, J gene, V gene, D gene, CDR3 DNA, CDR3 protein. The D gene is left open where the match is weak. Not all rows give a size; the values are once, few, many and, for expanded clones, a class.

- TRBJ2-3 TRBV9 TRBD2 TGTGCCAGCAGCGCCAAACTAGCGGGAGAGTGGGATACGCAGTATTTT CASSAKLAGEWDTQYF
few TRBJ1-2 TRBV12-3/TRBV12-4 - TGTGCCAGCAGTTGGAACAGCCTTAACTATGGCTACACCTTC CASSWNSLNYGYTF
few TRBJ2-5 TRBV29-1 TRBD2 TGCAGCGTTGAAGCCGGGAGGTCTTACCAAGAGACCCAGTACTTC CSVEAGRSYQETQYF
- TRBJ2-1 TRBV6-2/TRBV6-3 TRBD2 TGTGCCAGTGCCCGGACTAGCGGAGCTAGTTACAATGAGCAGTTCTTC CASARTSGASYNEQFF
few TRBJ1-5 TRBV6-1 - TGTGCCAGCAGTGAAAGGGGCAATATACAGCCCCAGCATTTT CASSERGNIQPQHF
many TRBJ2-7 TRBV27 TRBD2 TGTGCCAGCAGCCAAGCGGGAGTATCGTCCTACGAGCAGTACTTC CASSQAGVSSYEQYF
- TRBJ1-1 TRBV19 - TGTGCCAGTAGTGGTACTCCGGGAGGCACTGAAGCTTTCTTT CASSGTPGGTEAFF
few TRBJ2-6 TRBV7-2 - TGTGCCAGCAGTCCCGACAGGACTGGGGCCAACGTCCTGACTTTC CASSPDRTGANVLTF
few TRBJ1-3 TRBV29-1 - TGCAGCGCCACAAAGGGAAACACCATATATTTT CSATKGNTIYF
few TRBJ1-2 TRBV3-1 - TGTGCCAGCAGCCAATTAGGGGAAGGCTACACCTTC CASSQLGEGYTF
many TRBJ1-5 TRBV2 - TGTGCCAGCAGTGGTGGGCAGGAGAATCAGCCCCAGCATTTT CASSGGQENQPQHF
many TRBJ2-7 TRBV5-1 - TGTGCCAGCAGCTTGGACGGTAGCTCCTACGAGCAGTACTTC CASSLDGSSYEQYF
- TRBJ2-1 TRBV20-1 - TGCAGTGCTGGACTTACCTCTCGTCGGGGCCCTAGCCCCTACAATGAGCAGTTCTTC CSAGLTSRRGPSPYNEQFF
- TRBJ1-2 TRBV30 TRBD1 TGTGCCTGGAAGGGGACAGGGACTAACTATGGCTACACCTTC CAWKGTGTNYGYTF
few TRBJ2-1 TRBV9 TRBD2 TGTGCCAGCAGCCCCTTTGGGGCGCGGGAGTCCTACAATGAGCAGTTCTTC CASSPFGARESYNEQFF
- TRBJ2-5 TRBV5-6 - TGTGCCAGCAGCTACCGGACTTCTGTAGGGGAGACCCAGTACTTC CASSYRTSVGETQYF
- TRBJ2-7 TRBV12-3/TRBV12-4 - TGTGCCAGCAGTTTAGGGCCGGGCTACGAGCAGTACTTC CASSLGPGYEQYF
few TRBJ1-5 TRBV2 - TGTGCCAGCCGGGCCTCCTTTAGCAATCAGCCCCAGCATTTT CASRASFSNQPQHF
few TRBJ2-3 TRBV9 TRBD1 TGTGCCAGCAGCTTGACACAGGGGGAGGCGGCAGATACGCAGTATTTT CASSLTQGEAADTQYF
few TRBJ2-1 TRBV29-1 TRBD2 TGCAGCGTACAGGGAGTTTCTAGCGGGAGGCATTACAATGAGCAGTTCTTC CSVQGVSSGRHYNEQFF
- TRBJ2-7 TRBV10-1 - TGCGCCAGCAGCCGGCAGTACTTC CASSRQYF
- TRBJ2-3 TRBV14 - TGTGCCAGCAGCCAAGTAAGCCATTCGGCAGATACGCAGTATTTT CASSQVSHSADTQYF
few TRBJ2-6 TRBV2 - TGTGCCAGCAGCTCCGCAGGGGCCGGGGCCAACGTCCTGACTTTC CASSSAGAGANVLTF
- TRBJ2-7 TRBV19 - TGTGCCAGTAGTCAGGGTTACCTATACGAGCAGTACTTC CASSQGYLYEQYF
many TRBJ2-7 TRBV7-8 - TGTGCCAGCAGCTTAGGCCCGACAGTGATTACCTACGAGCAGTACTTC CASSLGPTVITYEQYF